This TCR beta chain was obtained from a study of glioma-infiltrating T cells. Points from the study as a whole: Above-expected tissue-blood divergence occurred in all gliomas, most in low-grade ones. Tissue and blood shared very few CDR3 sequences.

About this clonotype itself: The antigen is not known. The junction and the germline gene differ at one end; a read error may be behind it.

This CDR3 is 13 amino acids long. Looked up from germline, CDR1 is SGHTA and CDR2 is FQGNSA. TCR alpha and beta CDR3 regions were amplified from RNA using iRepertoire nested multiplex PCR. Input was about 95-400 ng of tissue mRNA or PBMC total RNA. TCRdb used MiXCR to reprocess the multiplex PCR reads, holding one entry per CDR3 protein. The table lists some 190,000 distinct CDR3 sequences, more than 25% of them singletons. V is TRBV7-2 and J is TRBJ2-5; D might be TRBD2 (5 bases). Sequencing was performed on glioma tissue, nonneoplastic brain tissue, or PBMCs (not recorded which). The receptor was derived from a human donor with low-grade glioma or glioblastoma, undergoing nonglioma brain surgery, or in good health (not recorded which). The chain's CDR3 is CASSLTREEAQYF. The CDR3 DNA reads TGTGCCAGCAGCTTAACACGGGAAGAGGCCCAGTACTTC. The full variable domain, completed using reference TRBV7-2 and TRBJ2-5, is GAGVSQSPSNKVTEKGKDVELRCDPISGHTALYWYRQSLGQGLEFLIYFQGNSAPDKSGLPSDRFSAERTGGSVSTLTIQRTQQEDSAVYLCASSLTREEAQYFGPGTRLLVL.